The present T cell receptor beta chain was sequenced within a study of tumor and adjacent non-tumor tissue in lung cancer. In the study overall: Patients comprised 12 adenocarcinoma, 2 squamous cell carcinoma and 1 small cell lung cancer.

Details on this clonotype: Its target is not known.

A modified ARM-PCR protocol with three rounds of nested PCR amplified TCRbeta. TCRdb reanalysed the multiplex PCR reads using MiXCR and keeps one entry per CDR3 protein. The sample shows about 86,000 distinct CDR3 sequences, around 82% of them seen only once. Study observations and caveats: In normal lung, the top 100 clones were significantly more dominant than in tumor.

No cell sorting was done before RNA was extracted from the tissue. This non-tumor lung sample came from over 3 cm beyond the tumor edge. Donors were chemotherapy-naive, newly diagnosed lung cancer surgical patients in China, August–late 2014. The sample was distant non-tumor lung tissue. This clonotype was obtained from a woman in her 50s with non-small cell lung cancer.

The CDR3 DNA is TGTGCCAGCAGTTTATCAGGGACGGGAATCTACGAGCAGTACTTC. Its translation: CASSLSGTGIYEQYF. V is TRBV27 and J is TRBJ2-7, with D possibly called TRBD1 or TRBD2 (5 bases each). Deletions cut 0 bases from V and 3 bases from J, with 12 bases between. Germline V CDR1 and CDR2: MNHEY, SMNVEV (reference sequence). The CDR3 has 15 residues.